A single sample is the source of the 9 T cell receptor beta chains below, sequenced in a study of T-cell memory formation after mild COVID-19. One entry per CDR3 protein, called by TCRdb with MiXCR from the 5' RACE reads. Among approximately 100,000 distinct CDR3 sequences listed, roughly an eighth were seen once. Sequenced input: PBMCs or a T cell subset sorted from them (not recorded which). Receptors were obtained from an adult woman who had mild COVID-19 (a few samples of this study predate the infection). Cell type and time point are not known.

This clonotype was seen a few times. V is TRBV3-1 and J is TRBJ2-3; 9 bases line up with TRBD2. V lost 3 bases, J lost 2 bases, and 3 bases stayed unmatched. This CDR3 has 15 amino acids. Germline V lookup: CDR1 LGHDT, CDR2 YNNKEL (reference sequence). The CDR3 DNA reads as TGTGCCAGCAGCCACCCTAGCGGGGTCACAGATACGCAGTATTTT. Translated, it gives CASSHPSGVTDTQYF.

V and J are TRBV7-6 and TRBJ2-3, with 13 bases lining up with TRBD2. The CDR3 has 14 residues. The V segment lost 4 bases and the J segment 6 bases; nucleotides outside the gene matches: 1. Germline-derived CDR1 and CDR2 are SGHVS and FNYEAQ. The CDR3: CASSWTSGSDTQYF. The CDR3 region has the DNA TGTGCCAGCAGCTGGACTAGCGGGAGTGATACGCAGTATTTT. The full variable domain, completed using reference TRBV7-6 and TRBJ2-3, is GAGVSQSPRYKVTKRGQDVALRCDPISGHVSLYWYRQALGQGPEFLTYFNYEAQQDKSGLPNDRFSAERPEGSISTLTIQRTEQRDSAMYRCASSWTSGSDTQYFGPGTRLTVL.

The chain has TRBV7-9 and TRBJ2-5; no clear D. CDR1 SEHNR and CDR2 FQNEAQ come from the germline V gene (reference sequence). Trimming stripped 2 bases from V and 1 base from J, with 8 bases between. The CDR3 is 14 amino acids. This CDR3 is CASSLPTPQETQYF. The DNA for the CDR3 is TGTGCCAGCAGCTTACCGACTCCCCAAGAGACCCAGTACTTC.

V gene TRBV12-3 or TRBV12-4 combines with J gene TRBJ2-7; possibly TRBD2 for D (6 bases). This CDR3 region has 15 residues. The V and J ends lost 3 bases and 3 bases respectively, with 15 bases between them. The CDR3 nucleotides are TGTGCCAGCAGTTTGGGAGCTAGCGAGGGCTACGAGCAGTACTTC. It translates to CASSLGASEGYEQYF.

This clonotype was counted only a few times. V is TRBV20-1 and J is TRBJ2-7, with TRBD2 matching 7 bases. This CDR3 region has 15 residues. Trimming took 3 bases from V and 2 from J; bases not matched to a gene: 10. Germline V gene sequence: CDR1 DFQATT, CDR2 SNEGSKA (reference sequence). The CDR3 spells CSASSGAEGAYEQYF. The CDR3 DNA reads TGCAGTGCTAGCAGCGGGGCTGAAGGGGCCTACGAGCAGTACTTC.

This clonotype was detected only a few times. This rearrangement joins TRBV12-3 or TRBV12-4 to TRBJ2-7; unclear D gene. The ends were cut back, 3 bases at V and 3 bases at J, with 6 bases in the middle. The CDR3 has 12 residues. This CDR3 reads CASSFQRYEQYF. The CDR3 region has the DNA TGTGCCAGCAGTTTCCAGCGCTACGAGCAGTACTTC.

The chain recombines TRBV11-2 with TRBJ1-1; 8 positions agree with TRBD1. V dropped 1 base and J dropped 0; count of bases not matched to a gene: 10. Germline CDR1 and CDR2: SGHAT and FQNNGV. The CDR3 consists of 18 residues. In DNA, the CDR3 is TGTGCCAGCAGCTTAGGCGGCATATCAGGGGGCGTGAACACTGAAGCTTTCTTT. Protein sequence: CASSLGGISGGVNTEAFF.

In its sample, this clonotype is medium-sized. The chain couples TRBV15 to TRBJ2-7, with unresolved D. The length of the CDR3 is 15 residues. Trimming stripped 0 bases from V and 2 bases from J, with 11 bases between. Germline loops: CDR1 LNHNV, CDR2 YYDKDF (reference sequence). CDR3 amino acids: CATSRDSAGAYEQYF. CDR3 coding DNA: TGTGCCACCAGCAGAGATTCGGCAGGTGCCTACGAGCAGTACTTC.

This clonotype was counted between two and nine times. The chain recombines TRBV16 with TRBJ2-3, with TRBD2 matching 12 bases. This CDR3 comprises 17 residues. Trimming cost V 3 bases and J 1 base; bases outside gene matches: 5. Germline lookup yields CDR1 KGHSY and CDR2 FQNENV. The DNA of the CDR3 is TGTGCCAGCAGCCATAGACTAGCGGGAGTCGGCACAGATACGCAGTATTTT. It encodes CASSHRLAGVGTDTQYF.